Listed below are T cell receptor beta chains from one sample, sequenced in a study of a mutant IDH1 vaccine in newly diagnosed glioma. This table comes from immunoSEQ multiplex PCR, and its TCRdb copy is limited to in-frame clones, with some not included. Among under 30,000 clones listed, approximately 88% were seen once. These receptors are not linked to any known antigen. The input for sequencing was PBMCs, taken from a glioma patient whose treatment included an IDH1 peptide vaccine. The receptors were sampled from a middle-aged man with glioma. The CDR3 runs from the conserved cysteine through the conserved F or W. Fields, in order: clone size, J gene, D gene, V gene, CDR3 DNA, CDR3 protein. The D gene is left open where the match is weak. Where a row states a size, it is once, few, many or the class of an expanded clone; other rows omit it.

- TRBJ1-2 TRBD1 TRBV5-4 TGTGCCAGCAGCTTGGGACAGGGGGACCTCTATGGCTACACCTTC CASSLGQGDLYGYTF
- TRBJ1-1 TRBD1 TRBV4-1 TGCGCCAGCAGCCACGAACAGGGGGCGTCGTCTGAAGCTTTCTTT CASSHEQGASSEAFF
- TRBJ2-5 TRBD2 TRBV27 TGTGCCAGCAGGCAAACTAGCGGGAGGGCAGAGACCCAGTACTTC CASRQTSGRAETQYF
- TRBJ2-5 TRBD2 TRBV7-9 TGTGCCAGCAGCCCTACTAGCGCCACATGGGAGACCCAGTACTTC CASSPTSATWETQYF
- TRBJ1-4 - TRBV5-6 TGTGCCAGCAGCTTGCTTTGGGGGGTTCATGAAAAACTGTTTTTT CASSLLWGVHEKLFF
- TRBJ2-2 TRBD1 TRBV7-3 TGTGCCAGCAGCTTGGGGCTTCGGACAGGGCCCCCCGGGGAGCTGTTTTTT CASSLGLRTGPPGELFF
- TRBJ2-5 TRBD2 TRBV6-6 TGTGCCAGCAGGAGTCCAGCGGGGGGACAAGAGACCCAGTACTTC CASRSPAGGQETQYF
- TRBJ1-2 - TRBV11-2 TGTGCCAGCAGCTTAGGTGCGGACTATGGCTACACCTTC CASSLGADYGYTF
once TRBJ2-7 TRBD2 TRBV7-3 TGTGCCAGCAGCTTAGCCGGGGGGGGAGGCTACGAGCAGTACTTC CASSLAGGGGYEQYF
- TRBJ1-1 - TRBV5-1 TGCGCCAGCAGTCCTAGGACAGACATGAACACTGAAGCTTTCTTT CASSPRTDMNTEAFF
- TRBJ2-7 - TRBV5-1 TGCGCCAGCAGCTTGGTAGTACAGCCCTACGAGCAGTACTTC CASSLVVQPYEQYF
- TRBJ1-2 TRBD1 TRBV9 TGTGCCAGCACTGAGACAGGGCGGGACTATGGCTACACCTTC CASTETGRDYGYTF
- TRBJ1-5 - TRBV6-5 TGTGCCAGCAGTTACTCAAGGGGGAGGGATCAGCCCCAGCATTTT CASSYSRGRDQPQHF
- TRBJ2-5 - TRBV7-6 TGTGCCAGCAGCTTCGGCAGCCAGGTCGAGACCCAGTACTTC CASSFGSQVETQYF